This TCR beta chain was identified in a study of shared clonotypes between healthy human individuals (dated by TCRdb to 2018 to 2021). Study-wide context: A couple of women and a few men aged 18 to 49 years were included in the cohort. For each donor, three plates each were used for CD4 naive and CD4 memory, two plates were used for CD8 naive, and one plate was used for CD8 memory. The study deeply sequenced blood TCR repertoires of five healthy adults to estimate repertoire size and the extent of clonotype sharing between individuals. To increase sequencing depth and limit assay-specific biases, different laboratories used diverse techniques to prepare libraries and sequence TCR repertoires. Per donor, leukapheresis produced somewhere between about 0.94 and 9.5 billion PBMCs. Study-level results and caveats: Clonotypes shared by all four sorted-subset donors showed higher generation probabilities than non-shared clonotypes. Because the study included only a small number of donors, the genetic and exposure-history diversity represented was limited. Across several donors, about 5% of naive CD4, more than 3% of naive CD8, around 2.1% of memory CD4, and around 0.4% of memory CD8 clonotypes were shared. Rarefaction of sorted-subset datasets indicated incomplete sequencing despite the large sequencing depth. Only blood was sampled, and tissue TCR repertoires likely differ from those in blood. Pairwise subsampling led to the expectation that sequencing depth would affect the degree of clonotype sharing among donors. Estimated clonotype richness was generally larger for naive than for memory subsets.

On this clone: This receptor's antigen is unknown. A read error is likely, as this CDR3 ends without the conserved phenylalanine or tryptophan. Because the CDR3's place on the DNA is in doubt, the DNA is left out and the CDR3 is given as listed by TCRdb.

Both ends counted, the CDR3 spans 9 residues. The germline V gene (reference sequence) gives CDR1 as GTSNPN and CDR2 as SVGIG. Healthy HIV-negative adults with no recently reported acute infections or vaccinations were included as donors. Every donor was a Caucasian adult living in Nashville, Tennessee, USA. CD4+ T cells were enriched by magnetic negative selection; naive cells were then positively selected on CD45RA, and the negative fraction formed the memory subset. Blood was collected by leukapheresis, and PBMCs were isolated by Ficoll-Histopaque density gradient centrifugation and then cryopreserved in liquid nitrogen vapor phase. Analytical flow cytometry was used to check the purity and quantity of every magnetically sorted T cell population. Each sorted fraction had its genomic DNA isolated and then quantified by UV absorbance on a Nanodrop 2000c. TCR CDR3 regions were amplified from genomic DNA by multiplex PCR using the deep immunoSEQ assay. Extracted genomic DNA from each cell subset was spread evenly across all wells of several immunoSEQ 96-well plates, with each plate serving as a replicate. Each replicate PCR for sorted subsets received around 200 ng genomic DNA, equal to tens of thousands of T cell genomes. Purified libraries were measured with a Qubit 3.0 fluorometer, size-checked on a Bioanalyzer 2100, and measured again with the KAPA Library Quantification kit. Every immunoSEQ 96-well plate was sequenced on a dedicated single-read 150-cycle Illumina NextSeq 550 flow cell. In the source study's methods: The immunoSEQ output contained only junctional sequences without quality scores, so filtering could not match that applied to full-length reads. To assign V/J genes and CDR3, sequences were annotated against IMGT germline references using PyIR, a Python wrapper for IgBLAST v1.9. Reads were filtered out if the reads had weak V/J assignments (E-value above 1e-6), no CDR3, stop codons, out-of-frame junctions, or ambiguous translated residues. V3J clonotypes were defined as sequences sharing the same inferred V gene, J gene, and CDR3 amino acid sequence. Percentage overlap between repertoires was computed as shared unique clonotypes divided by the size of the smaller repertoire. Repertoire richness was assessed with RTK rarefaction, the Chao1 estimator, and Recon v2.1 estimates of unobserved clonotypes. Generation probabilities were computed with OLGA for all TCRbeta clonotypes obtained by the gDNA method from a handful of donors. TCRdb stores this immuneACCESS table with in-frame sequences only. Part of the clones is absent; in the studies checked, under half of the shortfall reflects unresolved V genes, and no reason is known for the rest. V and J calls and clone size are as listed in that table; D and trimming were resolved from the DNA. This sample lists around 1,000,000 clones; roughly 77% were detected once. In total, the top ten clones hold roughly 0.9% of the sample.

The sequence came from a man aged 18-30 years in good health. Some clones in this sample may be carry-over from other donors' samples. Recombination joined TRBV30 with TRBJ1-1. The sample consisted of memory CD4+ T cells from PBMCs. This specimen's cell subset or site label, interpreted: CD45RA-negative fraction. The CDR3 has the sequence CAWIGRGGI.